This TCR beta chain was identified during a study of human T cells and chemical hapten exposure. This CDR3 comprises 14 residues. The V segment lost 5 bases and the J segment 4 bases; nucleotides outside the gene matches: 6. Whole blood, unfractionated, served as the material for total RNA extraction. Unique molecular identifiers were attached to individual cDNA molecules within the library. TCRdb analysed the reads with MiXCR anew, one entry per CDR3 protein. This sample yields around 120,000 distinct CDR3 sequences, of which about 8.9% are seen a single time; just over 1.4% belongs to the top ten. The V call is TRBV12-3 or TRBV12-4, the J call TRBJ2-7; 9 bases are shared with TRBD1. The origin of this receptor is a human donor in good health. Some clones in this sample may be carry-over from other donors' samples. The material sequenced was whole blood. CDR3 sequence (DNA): TGTGCCAGCAGTAAAAGGACAGGGGAGTACGAGCAGTACTTC. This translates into CASSKRTGEYEQYF.